This T cell receptor (beta chain) was captured in a study of shared clonotypes between healthy human individuals. The data were produced by immunoSEQ multiplex PCR, yet TCRdb's version contains in-frame clones alone and is incomplete. This sample has roughly 1 million clones, with about 75% found just once. Trimming shortened V by 5 bases and J by 1 base, and 8 bases separated the two germline ends. The length of the CDR3 is 13 residues. Germline V gene lookup returns CDR1 SGHTA and CDR2 FQGTGA. This clone was detected many times. Other nucleotide sequences from this sample produce the same CDR3. V usage is TRBV7-3 and J usage is TRBJ1-1; no definite D call. The clonotype originates from a man younger than 35 in good health. The sample was memory CD4+ T cells sorted from blood. Subset reported: CD45RA-negative fraction. The CDR3 DNA reads as TGTGCCAGCAGCCTCACACAGAACACTGAAGCTTTCTTT. This sequence encodes CASSLTQNTEAFF.